This T cell receptor (beta chain) stems from a study of blood T cells in healthy people across ages. In the study overall: Roughly one uniquely barcoded beta molecule per two T cells was captured.

Study observations and caveats: No one knew whether donors had CMV, which possibly confounded expanded clonotype changes.

A note on this clonotype: Its antigen remains unidentified.

Each sample yielded at least 5 micrograms of PBMC total RNA. In germline, CDR1 is MNHEY, CDR2 SVGAGI. V lost 6 bases and J 4 bases, leaving 18 bases between the germline ends. This CDR3 contains 15 residues. PCR was performed a second time for 7 to 11 cycles using a sample-barcoded 5' primer and a J-beta primer mix. CDR3-containing paired-end reads numbered at least 2.5 million in each sample. TCRdb reprocessed the 5' RACE reads with MiXCR, giving one entry per CDR3 protein. The sample includes about 1.5 million distinct CDR3 sequences, 35% to 45% seen only once; the top ten take under 8%. Specimen: blood. The chain combines TRBV6-5 with TRBJ1-2, with a weak D call TRBD1 (5 bases). This TCR was sampled from a woman under 30 in good health. In DNA form, the CDR3 reads TGTGCCAGCAGACCGGGGGGGACCTCGATCTATGGCTACACCTTC. Residues: CASRPGGTSIYGYTF.